One and the same sample provided the 2 T cell receptor beta chains below, sequenced in a study of cytomegalovirus exposure and HLA in healthy donors. PCR primers comprised 60 Vbeta and 13 Jbeta primers. Sequenced by immunoSEQ multiplex PCR; TCRdb stores in-frame clones only, minus some. The sample lists about 140,000 clones; over 80% were seen once. Sequences were obtained from PBMCs. These receptors originate from a female donor in good health and CMV-seronegative.

Written as DNA, the CDR3 is TGTGCCAGCAGCCAAGATGCGGGAGGGCTTTCCGAGCAGTACTTC. Amino acid sequence: CASSQDAGGLSEQYF. The V call is TRBV14, the J call TRBJ2-7, with 9 bases that match TRBD2. The J segment lost 6 bases and the V segment lost 0 bases, leaving 6 bases of the junction unmatched. This CDR3 is 15 amino acids long. The germline CDR1 and CDR2 sequences are SGHDN and FVKESK.

This clone was detected only a few times. The rearrangement joins TRBV27 to TRBJ1-1; D call uncertain. Germline CDR1 reads MNHEY; CDR2 reads SMNVEV (reference sequence). V was trimmed by 2 bases and J by 2 bases, leaving 12 bases between them. CDR3 length: 15 residues. Written as DNA, the CDR3 is TGTGCCAGCAGTTTAGCCCAGGTCCCCAACACTGAAGCTTTCTTT. This sequence encodes CASSLAQVPNTEAFF.